One T cell receptor (beta chain) is described in this entry. This CDR3 spans 15 amino acids. Germline CDR1 and CDR2: MGHRA and YSYEKL. Trimming stripped 2 bases from V and 11 bases from J, with 21 bases between. This specimen belongs to a study of blood T cell repertoires in COVID-19. Sequenced by immunoSEQ multiplex PCR; TCRdb stores in-frame clones only, minus some. The table includes about 64,000 clones, 88% detected once. The sample consisted of peripheral blood. The source is a woman aged 55-69 years with COVID-19, enrolled during active disease. The gene calls are TRBV4-1 and TRBJ1-1; D unclear. In DNA, the CDR3 is TGCGCCAGCAGCCAATCTGTCTTGAGTCTTGTTATGGCTTTCTTT. It specifies CASSQSVLSLVMAFF.